These T cell receptor beta chains were read from a single sample in a study of blood T cell repertoires in COVID-19. Some clones are missing from TCRdb's copy, which holds only in-frame ones; the method was immunoSEQ multiplex PCR. The sample comprises about 210,000 clones, 80% to 90% of which are singletons, and around 8% rests with the top ten. The sequencing sample was made of PBMCs or T cells enriched from blood (not recorded which). These TCRs come from a woman between 18 and 30 years old who had recovered from COVID-19. Each CDR3 is given with its conserved first and last residue. Fields, in order: CDR3 protein, V gene.

CASRRDTNSPLHF | TRBV28
CASSLGPGTGGNEQFF | TRBV7-6
CATSEAGGSNQPQHF | TRBV24-1
CASSPRTGEGTDTQYF | TRBV7-8
CASSTGLAGSETQYF | TRBV5-4
CASSDPDNQPQHF | TRBV6-1
CASSLASDGFNQPQHF | TRBV11-2
CASSFGRRNEQYF | TRBV7-6
CASSQDQAGEKGGYTF | TRBV4-1
CASSLGQGGNSPLHF | TRBV5-1
CASSSPFNRGIFLYGYTF | TRBV28
CAVQGGDTEAFF | TRBV19
CASRGLQRRPTDTQYF | TRBV4-1
CASSSRVIGTGELFF | TRBV5-6
CASSANQGANSYNSPLHF | TRBV7-9
CASSHGGAGNTEAFF | TRBV19
CASRATGGMGEAFF | TRBV2
CASSTQAWAEAFF | TRBV9
CASSHEVTAEAFF | TRBV4-1
CASSVETDQQFF | TRBV9
CASSLQGPNTEAFF | TRBV7-9
CASAGGASGANVLTF | TRBV2
CASSSPPRGEETQYF | TRBV7-2
CAWSASGNTIYF | TRBV30
CASSIGFGRGGEAFF | TRBV19
CASSRPGGYGYTF | TRBV12-3/TRBV12-4
CASSLPLAHRGSGTNEKLFF | TRBV28
CASSSTGTGADGYTF | TRBV5-5
CASSSQALSGYGYTF | TRBV13
CASSGLNWEGSGNTIYF | TRBV25-1
CSASRGAGSTDTQYF | TRBV20-1
CASSLVGGRNEQYF | TRBV7-6
CASSLGSQPQHF | TRBV5-6
CASRSLRDRGTILDEAFF | TRBV2
CASSRRTGMNTEAFF | TRBV4-1
CASSFSSEAFF | TRBV11-2
CASSLDRGSQPQHF | TRBV11-2
CASSQQGRIPNQPQHF | TRBV2
CASSLPGEGETQYF | TRBV5-4
CASSLSWARGNTIYF | TRBV27
CASSYSATGANTEAFF | TRBV6-5
CASSDSPGGAAGELFF | TRBV6-4
CASSRTARRETQYF | TRBV4-1